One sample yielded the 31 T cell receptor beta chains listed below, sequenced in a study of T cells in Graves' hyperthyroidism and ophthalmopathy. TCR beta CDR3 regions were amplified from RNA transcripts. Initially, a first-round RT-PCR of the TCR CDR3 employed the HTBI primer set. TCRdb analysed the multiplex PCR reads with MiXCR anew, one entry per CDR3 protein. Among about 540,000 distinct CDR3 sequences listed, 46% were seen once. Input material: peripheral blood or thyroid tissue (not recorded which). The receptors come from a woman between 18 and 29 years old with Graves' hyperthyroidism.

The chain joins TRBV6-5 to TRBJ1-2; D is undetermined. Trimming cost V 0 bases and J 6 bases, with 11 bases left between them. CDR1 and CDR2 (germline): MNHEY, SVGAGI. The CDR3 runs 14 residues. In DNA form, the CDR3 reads TGTGCCAGCAGTTACTCGACCCCGTTGAATGGCTACACCTTC. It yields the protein CASSYSTPLNGYTF.

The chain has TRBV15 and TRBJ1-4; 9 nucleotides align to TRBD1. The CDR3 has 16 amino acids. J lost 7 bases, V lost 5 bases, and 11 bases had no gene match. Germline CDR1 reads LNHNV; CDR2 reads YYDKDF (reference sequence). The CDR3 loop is CATSGGQGLVGEKLFF. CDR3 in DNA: TGTGCCACCAGCGGAGGACAGGGGCTGGTGGGTGAAAAACTGTTTTTT.

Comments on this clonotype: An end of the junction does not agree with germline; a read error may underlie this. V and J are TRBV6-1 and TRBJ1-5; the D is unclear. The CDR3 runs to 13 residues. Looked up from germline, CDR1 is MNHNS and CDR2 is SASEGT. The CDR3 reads CTSSKARDQPQHF. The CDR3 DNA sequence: TGTACCAGCAGTAAAGCAAGGGATCAGCCCCAGCATTTT.

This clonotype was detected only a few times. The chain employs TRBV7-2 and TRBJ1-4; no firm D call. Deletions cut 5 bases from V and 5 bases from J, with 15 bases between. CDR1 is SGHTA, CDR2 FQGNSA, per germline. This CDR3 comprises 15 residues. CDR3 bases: TGTGCCAGCAGCCCTCGGACGGCGTTCAATGAAAAACTGTTTTTT. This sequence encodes CASSPRTAFNEKLFF.

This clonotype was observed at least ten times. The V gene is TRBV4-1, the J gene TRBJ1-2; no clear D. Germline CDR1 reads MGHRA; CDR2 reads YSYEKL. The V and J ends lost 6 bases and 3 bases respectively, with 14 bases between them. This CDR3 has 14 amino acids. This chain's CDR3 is CASSSMQDDYGYTF. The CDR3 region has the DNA TGCGCCAGCAGTTCCATGCAGGATGACTATGGCTACACCTTC.

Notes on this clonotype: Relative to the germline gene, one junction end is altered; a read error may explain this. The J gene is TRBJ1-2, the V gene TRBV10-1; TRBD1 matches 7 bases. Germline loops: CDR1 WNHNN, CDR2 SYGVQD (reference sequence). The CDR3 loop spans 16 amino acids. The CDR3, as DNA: TGTGCCAGCAGTTACTCGAAGAGGGGGCCCTCGGGTGGCTACACCTTC. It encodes CASSYSKRGPSGGYTF.

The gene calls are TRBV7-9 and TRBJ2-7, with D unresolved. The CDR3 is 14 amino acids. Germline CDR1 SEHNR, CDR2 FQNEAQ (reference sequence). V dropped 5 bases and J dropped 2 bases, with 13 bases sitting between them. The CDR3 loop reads CASSPLVGTYEQYF. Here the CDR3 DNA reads TGTGCCAGCAGCCCCCTGGTAGGGACCTACGAGCAGTACTTC.

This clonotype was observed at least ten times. The CDR3 protein is CASSPGQGNEQYF. In nucleotides, the CDR3 is TGTGCCAGCAGCCCGGGACAGGGGAACGAGCAGTACTTC. J is TRBJ2-7 and V is TRBV7-8, with TRBD1 identical over 10 bases. CDR3 length: 13 amino acids. Unmatched junction bases numbered 3, after V lost 5 bases and J lost 5 bases. Germline V gene data show CDR1 as SGHVS and CDR2 as FQNEAQ.

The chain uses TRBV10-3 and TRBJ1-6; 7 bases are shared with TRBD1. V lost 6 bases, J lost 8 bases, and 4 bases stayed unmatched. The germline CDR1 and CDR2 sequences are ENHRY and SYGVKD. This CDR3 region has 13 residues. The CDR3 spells CAIRGTGDSPLHF. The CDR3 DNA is TGTGCCATCAGGGGAACAGGGGATTCACCCCTCCACTTT.

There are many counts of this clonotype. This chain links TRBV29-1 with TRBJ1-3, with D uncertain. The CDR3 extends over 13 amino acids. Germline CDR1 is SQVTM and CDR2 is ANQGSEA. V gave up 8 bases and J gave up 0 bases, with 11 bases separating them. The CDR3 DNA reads TGCAGCTTCGTTGGGAACTCTGGAAACACCATATATTTT. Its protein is CSFVGNSGNTIYF.

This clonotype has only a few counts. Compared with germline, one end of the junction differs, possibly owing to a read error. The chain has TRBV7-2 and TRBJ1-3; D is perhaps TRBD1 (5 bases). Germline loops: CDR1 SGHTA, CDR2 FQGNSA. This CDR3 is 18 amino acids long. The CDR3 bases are TGTGCCAGCAGTTTAGATGGGGGGACGGGCAACTCTGGAAACACCATATATTTT. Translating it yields CASSLDGGTGNSGNTIYF.

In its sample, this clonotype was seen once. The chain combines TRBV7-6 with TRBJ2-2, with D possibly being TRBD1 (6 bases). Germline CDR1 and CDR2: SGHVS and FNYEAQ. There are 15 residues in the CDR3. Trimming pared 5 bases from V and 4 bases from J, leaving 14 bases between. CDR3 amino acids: CASSRRTEFTGELFF. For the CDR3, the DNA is TGTGCCAGCAGCCGCCGGACAGAGTTCACCGGGGAGCTGTTTTTT. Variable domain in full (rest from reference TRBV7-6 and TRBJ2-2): GAGVSQSPRYKVTKRGQDVALRCDPISGHVSLYWYRQALGQGPEFLTYFNYEAQQDKSGLPNDRFSAERPEGSISTLTIQRTEQRDSAMYRCASSRRTEFTGELFFGEGSRLTVL.

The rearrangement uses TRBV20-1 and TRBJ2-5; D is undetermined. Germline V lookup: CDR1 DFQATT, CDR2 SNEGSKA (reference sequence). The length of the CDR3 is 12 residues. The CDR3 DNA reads TGCAGCGCCTACGGTGAGGTGGAGACCCAGTACTTC. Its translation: CSAYGEVETQYF.

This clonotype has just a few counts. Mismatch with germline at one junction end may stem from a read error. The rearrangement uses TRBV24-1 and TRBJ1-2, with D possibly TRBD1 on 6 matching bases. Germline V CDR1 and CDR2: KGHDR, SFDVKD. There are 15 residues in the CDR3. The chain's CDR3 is CASSYSPGARNGYTF. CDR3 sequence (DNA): TGTGCCAGCAGTTACTCGCCAGGGGCGAGGAATGGCTACACCTTC.

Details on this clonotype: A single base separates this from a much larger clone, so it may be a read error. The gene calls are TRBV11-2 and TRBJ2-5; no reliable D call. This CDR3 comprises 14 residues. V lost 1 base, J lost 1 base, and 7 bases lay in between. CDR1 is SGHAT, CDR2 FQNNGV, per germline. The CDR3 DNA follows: TGTGCCAGCAGCTTAGGTCCAGCCCAAGAGACCCAGTACTTC. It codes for CASSLGPAQETQYF.

CDR3 bases: TGTGCCAGCAGTTTACTGGCAGGGAGTCCCTACGAGCAGTACTTC. It specifies CASSLLAGSPYEQYF. The rearrangement uses TRBV12-3 or TRBV12-4 and TRBJ2-7; D possibly matches TRBD1 or TRBD2 (5 bases each). CDR3 length: 15 residues. V lost 2 bases to trimming and J lost 2 bases, with 13 bases between them.

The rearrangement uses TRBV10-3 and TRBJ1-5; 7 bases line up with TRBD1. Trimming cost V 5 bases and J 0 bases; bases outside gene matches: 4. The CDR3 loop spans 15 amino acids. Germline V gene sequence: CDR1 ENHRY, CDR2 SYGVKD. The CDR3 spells CAISPSGGSNQPQHF. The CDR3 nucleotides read TGTGCCATCAGTCCATCAGGGGGTAGCAATCAGCCCCAGCATTTT.

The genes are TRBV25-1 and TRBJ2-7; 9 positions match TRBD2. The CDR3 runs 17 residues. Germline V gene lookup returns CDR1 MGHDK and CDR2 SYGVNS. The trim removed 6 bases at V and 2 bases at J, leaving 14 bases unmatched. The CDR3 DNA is TGTGCCAGCAGCCAAGATTCGCCTAGCGGGATCACCTACGAGCAGTACTTC. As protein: CASSQDSPSGITYEQYF.

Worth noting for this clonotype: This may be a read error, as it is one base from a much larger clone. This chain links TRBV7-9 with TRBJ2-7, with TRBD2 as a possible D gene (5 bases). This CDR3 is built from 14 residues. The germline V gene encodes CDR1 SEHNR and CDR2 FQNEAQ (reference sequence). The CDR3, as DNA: TGTACCAGCAGCTTACTCGGGAACGGCTACGAGCAGTACTTC. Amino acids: CTSSLLGNGYEQYF.

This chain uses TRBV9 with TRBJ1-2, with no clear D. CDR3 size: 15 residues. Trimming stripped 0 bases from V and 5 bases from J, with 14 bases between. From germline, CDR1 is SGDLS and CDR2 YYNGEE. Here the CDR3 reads CASSVGVTGPYGYTF. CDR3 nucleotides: TGTGCCAGCAGCGTAGGTGTAACGGGCCCATATGGCTACACCTTC.

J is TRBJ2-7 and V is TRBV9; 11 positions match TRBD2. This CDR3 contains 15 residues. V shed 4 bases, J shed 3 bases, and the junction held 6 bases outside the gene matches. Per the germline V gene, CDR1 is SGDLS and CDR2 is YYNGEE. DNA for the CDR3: TGTGCCAGCAGCCCGGAGACTAGCGGGGACTACGAGCAGTACTTC. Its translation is CASSPETSGDYEQYF.

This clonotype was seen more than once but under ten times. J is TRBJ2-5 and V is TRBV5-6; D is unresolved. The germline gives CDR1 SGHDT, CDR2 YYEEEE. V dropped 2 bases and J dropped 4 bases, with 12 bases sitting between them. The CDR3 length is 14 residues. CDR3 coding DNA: TGTGCCAGCAGCTTAAGAGAATTTACAGAGACCCAGTACTTC. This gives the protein CASSLREFTETQYF.

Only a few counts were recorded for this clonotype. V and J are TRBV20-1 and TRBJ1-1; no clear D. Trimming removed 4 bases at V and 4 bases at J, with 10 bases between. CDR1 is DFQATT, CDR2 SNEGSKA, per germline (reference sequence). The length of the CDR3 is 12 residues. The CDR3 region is CSAKGVGTEAFF. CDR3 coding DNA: TGCAGTGCTAAGGGAGTTGGCACTGAAGCTTTCTTT.

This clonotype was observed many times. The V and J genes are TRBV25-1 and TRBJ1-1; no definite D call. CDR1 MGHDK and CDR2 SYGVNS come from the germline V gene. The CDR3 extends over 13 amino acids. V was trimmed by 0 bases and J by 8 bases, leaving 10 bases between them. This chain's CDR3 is CASSEYGPAEAFF. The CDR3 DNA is TGTGCCAGCAGTGAATATGGGCCAGCCGAAGCTTTCTTT.

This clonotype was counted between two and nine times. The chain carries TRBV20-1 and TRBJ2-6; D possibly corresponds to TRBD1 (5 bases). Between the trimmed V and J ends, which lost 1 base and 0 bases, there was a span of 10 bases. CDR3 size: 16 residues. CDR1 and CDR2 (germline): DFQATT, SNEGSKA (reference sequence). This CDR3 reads CSARVGAFSGANVLTF. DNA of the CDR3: TGCAGTGCTAGAGTAGGGGCGTTCTCTGGGGCCAACGTCCTGACTTTC.

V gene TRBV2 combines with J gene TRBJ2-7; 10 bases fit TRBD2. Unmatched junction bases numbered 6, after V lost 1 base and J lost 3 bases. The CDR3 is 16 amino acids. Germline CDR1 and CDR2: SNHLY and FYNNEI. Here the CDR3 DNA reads TGTGCCAGCAGTGAAGGTCTAGCGGGAGCCCTCTACGAGCAGTACTTC. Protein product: CASSEGLAGALYEQYF.

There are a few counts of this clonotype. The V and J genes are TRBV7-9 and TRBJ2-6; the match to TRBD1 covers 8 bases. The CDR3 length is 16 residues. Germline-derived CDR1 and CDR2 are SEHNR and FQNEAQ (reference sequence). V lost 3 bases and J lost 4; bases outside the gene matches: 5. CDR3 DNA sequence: TGTGCCAGCAGCTTCACAGGGGGTGAAGGGGCCAACGTCCTGACTTTC. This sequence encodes CASSFTGGEGANVLTF.

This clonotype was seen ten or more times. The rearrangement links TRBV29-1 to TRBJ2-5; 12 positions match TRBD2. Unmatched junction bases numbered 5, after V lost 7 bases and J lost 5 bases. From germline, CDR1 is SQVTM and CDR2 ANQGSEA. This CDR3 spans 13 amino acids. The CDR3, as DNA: TGCAGCGCCGGACTAGCGGGATTCGAGACCCAGTACTTC. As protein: CSAGLAGFETQYF.

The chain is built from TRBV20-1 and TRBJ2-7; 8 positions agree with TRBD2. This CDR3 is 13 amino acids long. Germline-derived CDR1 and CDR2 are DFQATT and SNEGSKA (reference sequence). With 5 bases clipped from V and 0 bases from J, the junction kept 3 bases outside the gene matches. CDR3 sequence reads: CSAFSGASYEQYF. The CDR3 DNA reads TGCAGTGCTTTTAGCGGGGCCTCCTACGAGCAGTACTTC.

The DNA of the CDR3 is TGTGCCAGCAGCTCACACCCCCCGGGGAAACTGTTTTTT. As protein: CASSSHPPGKLFF. V is TRBV11-3 and J is TRBJ1-4; D gene uncertain. V was clipped by 4 bases and J by 11 bases, with 14 bases between them. This CDR3 spans 13 amino acids. Germline CDR1 SGHNT, CDR2 YENEEA.

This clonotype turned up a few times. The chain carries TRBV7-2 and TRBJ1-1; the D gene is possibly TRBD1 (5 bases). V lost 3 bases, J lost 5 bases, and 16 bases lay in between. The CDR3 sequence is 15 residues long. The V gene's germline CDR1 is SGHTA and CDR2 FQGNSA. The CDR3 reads CASSLPRGELTEAFF. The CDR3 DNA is TGTGCCAGCAGCTTGCCTAGGGGTGAGTTGACTGAAGCTTTCTTT. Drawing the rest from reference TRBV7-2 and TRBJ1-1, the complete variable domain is GAGVSQSPSNKVTEKGKDVELRCDPISGHTALYWYRQSLGQGLEFLIYFQGNSAPDKSGLPSDRFSAERTGGSVSTLTIQRTQQEDSAVYLCASSLPRGELTEAFFGQGTRLTVV.